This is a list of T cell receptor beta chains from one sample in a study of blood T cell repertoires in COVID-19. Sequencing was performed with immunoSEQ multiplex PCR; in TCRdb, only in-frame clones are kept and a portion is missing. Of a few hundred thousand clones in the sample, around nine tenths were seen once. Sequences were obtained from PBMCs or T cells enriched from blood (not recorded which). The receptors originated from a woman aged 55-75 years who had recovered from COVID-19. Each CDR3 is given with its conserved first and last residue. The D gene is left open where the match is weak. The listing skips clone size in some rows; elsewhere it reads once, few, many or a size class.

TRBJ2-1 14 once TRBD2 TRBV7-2 TGTGCCAGCAGTTCCAGCGGGGCGGACAATGAGCAGTTCTTC CASSSSGADNEQFF
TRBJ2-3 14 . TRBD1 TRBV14 TGTGCCAGCCCACAGGGGGGCCGAGGAAATACGCAGTATTTT CASPQGGRGNTQYF
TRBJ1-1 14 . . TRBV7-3 TGTGCCAGCAGCTTAGGGGGGATGAACACTGAAGCTTTCTTT CASSLGGMNTEAFF
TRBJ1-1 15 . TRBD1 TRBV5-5 TGTGCCAGCAGCCGACCGGACAGGTTGAACACTGAAGCTTTCTTT CASSRPDRLNTEAFF
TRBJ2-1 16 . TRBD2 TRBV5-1 TGCGCCAGCAGCTCCCGGACTAGCGGGGGGGCTTTTGAGCAGTTCTTC CASSSRTSGGAFEQFF
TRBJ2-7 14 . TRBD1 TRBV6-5 TGTGCCAGCCGGCCGGGACAGCGGTCCCACGAGCAGTACTTC CASRPGQRSHEQYF
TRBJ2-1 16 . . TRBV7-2 TGTGCCAGCAGCTTCGGCCTGGCACGCCAGGTCGATGAGCAGTTCTTC CASSFGLARQVDEQFF
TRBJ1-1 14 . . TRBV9 TGTGCCAGCAGCCCCCACAATGAGGGCACTGAAGCTTTCTTT CASSPHNEGTEAFF
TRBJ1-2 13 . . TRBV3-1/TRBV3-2 TGTGCCAGCAGCCTTGGGGGGGAGTATGGCTACACCTTC CASSLGGEYGYTF
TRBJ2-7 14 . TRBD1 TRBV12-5 TGTGCTAGTGGGACGGACAGGACCCGTTACGAGCAGTACTTC CASGTDRTRYEQYF
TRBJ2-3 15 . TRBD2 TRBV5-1 TGCGCCAGCTCAACCGGGACTAGCTCCGCAGATACGCAGTATTTT CASSTGTSSADTQYF
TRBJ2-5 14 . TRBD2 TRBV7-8 TGTGCCAGCAGCCCCAGCGGGGGTCAAGAGACCCAGTACTTC CASSPSGGQETQYF
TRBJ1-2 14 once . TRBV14 TGTGCCAGCAGCCAAGGGGGGGAGGACTATGGCTACACCTTC CASSQGGEDYGYTF
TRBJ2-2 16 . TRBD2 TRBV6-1 TGTGCCAGCAGTGAAGCCAGCGGGAGGGTTGCCGGGGAGCTGTTTTTT CASSEASGRVAGELFF
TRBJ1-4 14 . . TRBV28 TGTGCCAGCATCCCATCCACGGCTAATGAAAAACTGTTTTTT CASIPSTANEKLFF
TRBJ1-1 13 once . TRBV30 TGTGCCTGGGGGGACATCATGAACACTGAAGCTTTCTTT CAWGDIMNTEAFF
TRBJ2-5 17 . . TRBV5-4 TGTGCCAGCAGCTTGGTTCGAGCGGGTAACTACCAAGAGACCCAGTACTTC CASSLVRAGNYQETQYF
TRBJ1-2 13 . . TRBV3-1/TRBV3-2 TGTGCCAGCAGCCCCGTGAGGGCTGGTGGCTACACCTTC CASSPVRAGGYTF
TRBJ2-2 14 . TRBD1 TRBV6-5 TGTGCCAGCAGGGGACAGCTGAACACCGGGGAGCTGTTTTTT CASRGQLNTGELFF
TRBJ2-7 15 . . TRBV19 TGTGCCAGTAGTATAGCCCCAGGAAGGACCTACGAGCAGTACTTC CASSIAPGRTYEQYF
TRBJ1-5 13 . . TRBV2 TGTGCCAGCAAACGGGAACCTGGTCAGCCCCAGCATTTT CASKREPGQPQHF
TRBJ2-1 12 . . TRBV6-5 TGTGCCAGCACCCTCCGGGACTTCGTGCAGTTCTTC CASTLRDFVQFF
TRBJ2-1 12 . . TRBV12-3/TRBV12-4 TGTGCCAGCAGTTTGTTTAACAATGAGCAGTTCTTC CASSLFNNEQFF
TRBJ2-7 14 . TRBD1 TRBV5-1 TGCGCCAGCACCCTCCAGGACAGGGCATACGAGCAGTACTTC CASTLQDRAYEQYF
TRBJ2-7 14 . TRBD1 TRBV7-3 TGTGCCAGCAGTCCTCCGGGACAGGGGTACGAGCAGTACTTC CASSPPGQGYEQYF
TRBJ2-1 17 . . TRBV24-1 TGTGCCACCAGTGTGGACGGGGTGCGGGACTCCTACAATGAGCAGTTCTTC CATSVDGVRDSYNEQFF
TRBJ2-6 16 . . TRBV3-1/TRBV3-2 TGTGCCAGCAGCCCTAACGGGGAGCCTGGGGCCAACGTCCTGACTTTC CASSPNGEPGANVLTF
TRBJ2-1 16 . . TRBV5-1 TGCGCCAGCAGCTTACAGGGTACAACCATATACAATGAGCAGTTCTTC CASSLQGTTIYNEQFF
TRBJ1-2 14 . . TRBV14 TGTGCCAGCAGCCAAGCTGCAGACTACTATGGCTACACCTTC CASSQAADYYGYTF
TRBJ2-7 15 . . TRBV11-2 TGTGCCAGCAGCTCCGGTCTGGGAAGGGGGTACGAGCAGTACTTC CASSSGLGRGYEQYF
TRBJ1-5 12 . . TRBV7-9 TGTGCCAGCTCTCAGGGGAGAGAGCCCCAGCATTTT CASSQGREPQHF
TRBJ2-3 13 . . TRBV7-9 TGTGCCAGCAGCCGCGACAGCGGGTATACGCAGTATTTT CASSRDSGYTQYF
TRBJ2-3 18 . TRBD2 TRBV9 TGTGCCAGCAGCGTAGATCCCGCGGGAGGGCCCCTTGCAGATACGCAGTATTTT CASSVDPAGGPLADTQYF
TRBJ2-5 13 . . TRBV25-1 TGTGCCAGCAGTGTCCAGGGGAGTGAGACCCAGTACTTC CASSVQGSETQYF
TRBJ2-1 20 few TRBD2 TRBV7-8 TGTGCCAGCAGCTCCCCCCGGACTAGCGGGGGGTCCAGCTCCTACAATGAGCAGTTCTTC CASSSPRTSGGSSSYNEQFF
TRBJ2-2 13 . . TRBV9 TGTGCCAGCAGCCCATTGAACACCGGGGAGCTGTTTTTT CASSPLNTGELFF
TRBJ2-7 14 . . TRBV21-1 TGTGCCAGCAGCAAAGTACAGCGGGACTACGAGCAGTACTTC CASSKVQRDYEQYF
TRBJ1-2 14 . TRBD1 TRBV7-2 TGTGCCAGCAGCCCGGCCGGGACAGGGGTCGGCTACACCTTC CASSPAGTGVGYTF
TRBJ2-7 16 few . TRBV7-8 TGTGCCAGCAGCTTAGGACCAGAGGGAATAACCTACGAGCAGTACTTC CASSLGPEGITYEQYF
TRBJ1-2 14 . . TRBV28 TGTGCCAGCGAAGTTAGGCAGGGGTATAATGGCTACACCTTC CASEVRQGYNGYTF
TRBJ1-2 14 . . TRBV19 TGTGCCAGTAGTGAACAGGGCGGTAACTATGGCTACACCTTC CASSEQGGNYGYTF
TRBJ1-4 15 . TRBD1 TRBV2 TGTGCCAGCAGTCGGCAGGGGGCGACTAATGAAAAACTGTTTTTT CASSRQGATNEKLFF
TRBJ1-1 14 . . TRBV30 TGTGCCTGGAGTGTTGGGGGGTATAACACTGAAGCTTTCTTT CAWSVGGYNTEAFF
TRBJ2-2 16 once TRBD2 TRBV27 TGTGCCAGCAGTTTGATCGGGAGGGCCGGTGGCGGGGAGCTGTTTTTT CASSLIGRAGGGELFF
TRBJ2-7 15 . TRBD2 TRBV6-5 TGTGCCAGCAGTTCTGGGGGGGGATCCTCCTACGAGCAGTACTTC CASSSGGGSSYEQYF
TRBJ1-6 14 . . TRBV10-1 TGCGCCAGCAGTGGCGGGAGCAGGAATTCACCCCTCCACTTT CASSGGSRNSPLHF
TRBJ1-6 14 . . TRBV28 TGTGCCAGCAGCCCTGACAGAGTGGGTTCACCCCTCCACTTT CASSPDRVGSPLHF
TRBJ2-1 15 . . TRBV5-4 TGTGCCAGCAGCTTGGGGGGGACTGGAATCAATGAGCAGTTCTTC CASSLGGTGINEQFF
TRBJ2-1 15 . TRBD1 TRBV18 TGTGCCAGCTCACGCCGGGACAGGGGCTACAATGAGCAGTTCTTC CASSRRDRGYNEQFF
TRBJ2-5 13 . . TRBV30 TGTGCCTGGGCTGGACAAGTCCAAGAGACCCAGTACTTC CAWAGQVQETQYF
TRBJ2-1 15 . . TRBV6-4 TGTGCCAGCAGCCCCGTAGGGGGTCCCTACAATGAGCAGTTCTTC CASSPVGGPYNEQFF
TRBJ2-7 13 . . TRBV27 TGTGCCAGCAGAGCCTCAGGGAGGTACGAGCAGTACTTC CASRASGRYEQYF